What follows are 20 T cell receptor beta chains derived from one specimen sequenced in a study of T cell responses to AZD1222 COVID-19 vaccine. Method: immunoSEQ multiplex PCR; TCRdb's copy keeps in-frame clones and lacks some. Altogether fewer than 200,000 clones are present, 90% being singletons, with the ten largest covering approximately 4.2%. The source material was peripheral blood, sampled 28 days after the second dose of the MenACWY control vaccine. The receptors shown here come from an adult who received the MenACWY meningococcal vaccine as a control.

The CDR3: CASSLDRGRSNEQFF. Written as DNA, the CDR3 is TGTGCCAGCAGCCTGGACAGGGGGCGTTCGAATGAGCAGTTCTTC. This sequence joins TRBV7-2 and TRBJ2-1; TRBD1 matches at 11 bases. V dropped 5 bases and J dropped 7; count of bases not matched to a gene: 7. CDR1 and CDR2 from the germline V gene are SGHTA and FQGNSA. This CDR3 is 15 amino acids long. The whole variable domain, filled in from reference TRBV7-2 and TRBJ2-1, reads GAGVSQSPSNKVTEKGKDVELRCDPISGHTALYWYRQSLGQGLEFLIYFQGNSAPDKSGLPSDRFSAERTGGSVSTLTIQRTQQEDSAVYLCASSLDRGRSNEQFFGPGTRLTVL.

The V and J genes are TRBV5-4 and TRBJ1-2, with D maybe TRBD1 (5 bases). V lost 4 bases to trimming and J lost 3 bases, with 13 bases between them. The CDR3 loop spans 14 amino acids. The germline gives CDR1 SGHNT, CDR2 YYREEE (reference sequence). The CDR3 protein is CASSTGVGDYGYTF. CDR3 bases: TGTGCCAGCAGCACGGGAGTAGGGGACTATGGCTACACCTTC.

The genes are TRBV27 and TRBJ2-2; 7 bases match TRBD2. This CDR3 is built from 16 residues. V lost 1 base to trimming and J lost 8 bases; unmatched junction nucleotides: 10. Germline V gene sequence: CDR1 MNHEY, CDR2 SMNVEV (reference sequence). The CDR3: CASSLFLAAKRGELFF. The CDR3 nucleotides are TGTGCCAGCAGTTTATTCCTAGCGGCTAAAAGAGGGGAGCTGTTTTTT.

This clone was detected only once. The gene calls are TRBV5-4 and TRBJ2-6, with TRBD1 matching over 8 bases. The CDR3 consists of 19 residues. The trim removed 2 bases at V and 2 bases at J, leaving 12 bases unmatched. Germline V lookup: CDR1 SGHNT, CDR2 YYREEE (reference sequence). CDR3 in amino acids: CASSFGVGQVVAGANVLTF. CDR3 nucleotide sequence: TGTGCCAGCAGCTTCGGGGTGGGACAGGTGGTAGCTGGGGCCAACGTCCTGACTTTC.

The gene calls are TRBV5-1 and TRBJ2-1, with TRBD2 identical over 13 bases. V trimming: 4 bases; J trimming: 8 bases; junction bases outside the gene matches: 9. Germline CDR1 is SGHRS and CDR2 is YFSETQ. The CDR3 spans 16 residues. CDR3 loop: CASSEGTSGIVDEQFF. The CDR3, as DNA: TGCGCCAGCAGCGAGGGGACTAGCGGGATAGTCGATGAGCAGTTCTTC.

The chain has TRBV12-3 or TRBV12-4 and TRBJ2-1; D may match TRBD1 or TRBD2 (5 bases each). The CDR3 is 13 amino acids. Trimming pared 4 bases from V and 7 bases from J, leaving 11 bases between. CDR3 DNA sequence: TGTGCCAGCAGTTCCGGGACCCGGAATGAGCAGTTCTTC. Encoded protein: CASSSGTRNEQFF.

This clone was detected only once. V gene TRBV10-1 combines with J gene TRBJ1-2; unclear D gene. The germline V and J ends were trimmed by 7 bases and 6 bases, with 12 bases remaining between them. The CDR3 totals 12 residues. CDR1 WNHNN and CDR2 SYGVQD come from the germline V gene (reference sequence). For the CDR3, the DNA is TGCGCCAGCACGCCGGGGAGGGATGGCTACACCTTC. It translates to CASTPGRDGYTF.

The V and J genes are TRBV29-1 and TRBJ2-3; possibly TRBD1 or TRBD2 for D (5 bases each). The CDR3 extends over 13 amino acids. V was trimmed by 5 bases and J by 0 bases, leaving 9 bases between them. Germline values: CDR1 SQVTM, CDR2 ANQGSEA. This chain's CDR3 is CSVLRDSTDTQYF. CDR3 nucleotides: TGCAGCGTTCTCCGGGACAGCACAGATACGCAGTATTTT.

In this sample, this clone turned up once. The rearrangement links TRBV6-2 or TRBV6-3 to TRBJ1-1; 9 nucleotides match TRBD1. The CDR3 has 17 residues. CDR1 is MNHEY and CDR2 is SVGEGT in the germline V gene. V shed 5 bases, J shed 4 bases, and the junction held 14 bases outside the gene matches. The DNA for the CDR3 is TGTGCCAGCAGTCAGACCGGGACAGGGCGTCGTCGCACTGAAGCTTTCTTT. The encoded protein is CASSQTGTGRRRTEAFF.

This chain links TRBV7-9 with TRBJ2-3; a possible D gene is TRBD2 (6 bases). CDR1 and CDR2 (germline): SEHNR, FQNEAQ (reference sequence). This CDR3 region has 14 residues. Deletions cut 2 bases from V and 3 bases from J, with 9 bases between. The CDR3 region has the DNA TGTGCCAGCAGCTTATCGGGAGTAACAGATACGCAGTATTTT. It is translated as CASSLSGVTDTQYF.

The V and J genes are TRBV6-5 and TRBJ2-5, with a tentative D call TRBD2 (5 bases). Trimming removed 6 bases from V and 1 base from J, with 15 bases in between. The CDR3 loop spans 15 amino acids. The germline CDR1 and CDR2 sequences are MNHEY and SVGAGI. The CDR3 spells CASRPSGLGQETQYF. The CDR3 nucleotides are TGTGCCAGCAGACCATCGGGGTTGGGCCAAGAGACCCAGTACTTC.

The rearrangement links TRBV14 to TRBJ1-5, with D unresolved. Germline V gene lookup returns CDR1 SGHDN and CDR2 FVKESK. The CDR3 has 15 amino acids. Trimming cost V 4 bases and J 7 bases, with 17 bases left between them. The CDR3 region is CASSRLNSGWQPQHF. The CDR3 bases are TGTGCCAGCAGCCGCCTAAACTCTGGATGGCAGCCCCAGCATTTT.

The chain couples TRBV18 to TRBJ2-7, with D possibly being TRBD2 (6 bases). CDR1 KGHSH and CDR2 LQKENI come from the germline V gene. Trimming shortened V by 3 bases and J by 0 bases, and 9 bases separated the two germline ends. The length of the CDR3 is 14 residues. In DNA, the CDR3 is TGTGCCAGCTCACCGCGCGGGACCTCCTACGAGCAGTACTTC. Translating gives CASSPRGTSYEQYF.

Of note for this clone: The junction shows a germline mismatch at one end, possibly a read error. The V and J genes are TRBV5-1 and TRBJ2-1; 8 bases align to TRBD1. The CDR3 runs to 15 residues. The germline CDR1 and CDR2 sequences are SGHRS and YFSETQ. The CDR3 region is CASSGQGTSDNEQFF. CDR3 DNA sequence: TGCGCCAGCAGCGGACAGGGTACCTCCGACAATGAGCAGTTCTTC.

This chain connects TRBV7-2 to TRBJ2-6, with 9 nucleotides matching TRBD1. Trimming removed 5 bases from V and 10 bases from J; junction bases left unmatched: 6. The CDR3 contains 14 residues. In germline, CDR1 is SGHTA, CDR2 FQGNSA. CDR3: CASSPGTGWNVLTF. CDR3 nucleotides: TGTGCCAGCAGCCCCGGGACAGGGTGGAACGTCCTGACTTTC.

The chain is built from TRBV5-6 and TRBJ1-2, with D possibly being TRBD1 (5 bases). The length of the CDR3 is 16 residues. The V and J ends lost 3 bases and 3 bases respectively, with 18 bases between them. Germline CDR1 and CDR2: SGHDT and YYEEEE. In nucleotides, the CDR3 is TGTGCCAGCAGCTCCTACCGGGGGGAGTGGGACTATGGCTACACCTTC. Protein sequence: CASSSYRGEWDYGYTF.

The J gene is TRBJ1-3, the V gene TRBV19, with no clear D. Germline V gene data show CDR1 as LNHDA and CDR2 as SQIVND (reference sequence). CDR3 length: 16 residues. V gave up 2 bases and J gave up 0 bases, with 11 bases separating them. CDR3 bases: TGTGCCAGTAGTATACGGTGGGAATCCTCTGGAAACACCATATATTTT. Amino acids: CASSIRWESSGNTIYF.

This chain joins TRBV7-9 and TRBJ1-5; D is uncertain. Looked up from germline, CDR1 is SEHNR and CDR2 is FQNEAQ (reference sequence). The CDR3 consists of 12 residues. V was pared by 5 bases and J by 6 bases, with 8 bases between. CDR3 protein: CASSPDSQPQHF. The CDR3 region has the DNA TGTGCCAGCAGCCCCGATAGTCAGCCCCAGCATTTT.

The chain has TRBV11-3 and TRBJ2-1, with 10 bases identical to TRBD2. Germline CDR1 and CDR2: SGHNT and YENEEA. The CDR3 is 15 residues long. V shed 1 base and J 3 bases; nucleotides not matched to a gene: 0. The CDR3 loop reads CASSLGTSGYNEQFF. The DNA of the CDR3 is TGTGCCAGCAGCTTAGGGACTAGCGGCTACAATGAGCAGTTCTTC.

The chain is built from TRBV30 and TRBJ1-2; unclear D gene. Germline CDR1 GTSNPN, CDR2 SVGIG (reference sequence). Deletions cut 0 bases from V and 6 bases from J, with 17 bases between. The CDR3 runs 15 residues. The CDR3, as DNA: TGTGCCTGGAGTGTACAGACGGGGTTGTGGCATGGCTACACCTTC. It is translated as CAWSVQTGLWHGYTF.